This entry lists 27 T cell receptor beta chains sequenced from one sample in a study of T cells after yellow fever vaccination. Via MiXCR, TCRdb re-called the 5' RACE reads, giving one row per CDR3 protein. Of hundreds of thousands of distinct CDR3 sequences detected, around a sixth appear once; the ten largest clones hold 15% to 20%. The specimen was PBMCs, collected before the yellow fever booster vaccination. These TCRs come from a young man who received the YFV17D yellow fever vaccine.

The genes are TRBV5-1 and TRBJ2-5, with D possibly TRBD1 on 6 matching bases. The CDR3 contains 15 residues. From germline, CDR1 is SGHRS and CDR2 YFSETQ. V lost 3 bases and J 5 bases, leaving 17 bases between the germline ends. CDR3 coding DNA: TGCGCCAGCAGCTCCATGGGGGCGCGAAGGGAGACCCAGTACTTC. Residues: CASSSMGARRETQYF.

This clonotype was seen more than once but under ten times. This chain connects TRBV18 to TRBJ2-7, with D possibly TRBD2 on 5 matching bases. In germline, CDR1 is KGHSH, CDR2 LQKENI. V was pared by 4 bases and J by 4 bases, with 11 bases between. This CDR3 is 13 amino acids long. As DNA, the CDR3 is TGTGCCAGCTCACGTGAGGGTGCGTACGAGCAGTACGTC. Translating gives CASSREGAYEQYV.

The rearrangement links TRBV6-2 or TRBV6-3 to TRBJ1-2; possibly TRBD1 for D (6 bases). Germline V gene sequence: CDR1 MNHEY, CDR2 SVGEGT. This CDR3 has 13 residues. V lost 6 bases and J 8 bases, leaving 16 bases between the germline ends. The CDR3 nucleotides are TGTGCCAGCAGGTTCGCGGGGGGCCAGGGCTACACCTTC. Translation gives CASRFAGGQGYTF.

This clonotype was seen only a few times. The chain employs TRBV19 and TRBJ2-1; TRBD1 matches 9 bases. CDR1 and CDR2 from the germline V gene are LNHDA and SQIVND (reference sequence). This CDR3 is built from 15 residues. V shed 4 bases, J shed 5 bases, and the junction held 6 bases outside the gene matches. The CDR3 reads CASSNTGGVHNEQFF. The CDR3 nucleotides are TGTGCCAGTAGTAACACAGGGGGCGTTCACAATGAGCAGTTCTTC. Full variable domain (remainder filled in from reference TRBV19 and TRBJ2-1): DGGITQSPKYLFRKEGQNVTLSCEQNLNHDAMYWYRQDPGQGLRLIYYSQIVNDFQKGDIAEGYSVSREKKESFPLTVTSAQKNPTAFYLCASSNTGGVHNEQFFGPGTRLTVL.

The chain employs TRBV7-2 and TRBJ2-1, with 11 bases aligning to TRBD2. Per the germline V gene, CDR1 is SGHTA and CDR2 is FQGNSA. V trimming: 3 bases; J trimming: 6 bases; junction bases outside the gene matches: 7. This CDR3 has 16 residues. The chain's CDR3 is CASSFILAGVINEQFF. The CDR3 DNA follows: TGTGCCAGCAGCTTTATACTAGCGGGGGTCATCAATGAGCAGTTCTTC.

The chain is built from TRBV25-1 and TRBJ1-4; D ambiguous. The V and J ends lost 4 bases and 4 bases respectively, with 10 bases between them. Per the germline V gene, CDR1 is MGHDK and CDR2 is SYGVNS. The CDR3 length is 14 residues. CDR3 sequence (DNA): TGTGCCAGCAGTGGGGTTAATATTAATGAAAAACTGTTTTTT. It yields the protein CASSGVNINEKLFF.

A few counts support this clonotype. V and J are TRBV10-3 and TRBJ2-2; possible D gene TRBD1, 5 bases. Germline-derived CDR1 and CDR2 are ENHRY and SYGVKD. This CDR3 spans 14 amino acids. V lost 2 bases and J lost 10, with 14 bases in between. The CDR3 DNA reads TGTGCCATCAGTGAGGTGGCAGGGTCCGAGGAGCTGTTTTTT. Translated, it gives CAISEVAGSEELFF.

This clonotype occurred a few times. The rearrangement uses TRBV20-1 and TRBJ2-5; maybe TRBD1 (5 bases). Germline lookup yields CDR1 DFQATT and CDR2 SNEGSKA (reference sequence). This CDR3 has 15 amino acids. V lost 0 bases to trimming and J lost 2 bases, with 13 bases between them. Written as DNA, the CDR3 is TGCAGTGCTAGAGACAGAACCCAGGGTCAAGAGACCCAGTACTTC. It yields the protein CSARDRTQGQETQYF.

This clonotype showed up just a few times. This chain joins TRBV4-3 and TRBJ2-7; D remains ambiguous. The germline CDR1 and CDR2 sequences are LGHNA and YSLEER. This CDR3 is 14 amino acids long. V shed 4 bases and J shed 0 bases, with 10 bases lying between them. The CDR3 DNA sequence: TGCGCCAGCAGCCCGACCACAGCCTCCTACGAGCAGTACTTC. It yields the protein CASSPTTASYEQYF.

The genes are TRBV5-1 and TRBJ1-1; TRBD1 aligns across 8 bases. The V gene end was trimmed by 4 bases and the J gene end by 4 bases; junction bases not matched to a gene: 6. The CDR3 extends over 14 amino acids. From germline, CDR1 is SGHRS and CDR2 YFSETQ. CDR3 residues: CASSGDRMGTEAFF. The CDR3 DNA reads as TGCGCCAGCAGCGGGGACAGGATGGGCACTGAAGCTTTCTTT.

This clonotype was detected only a few times. V and J are TRBV5-1 and TRBJ2-1; TRBD1 matches at 8 bases. Germline V gives CDR1 SGHRS, CDR2 YFSETQ. J was trimmed by 12 bases and V by 0 bases; bases with no gene match: 17. CDR3 size: 17 residues. The CDR3: CASSLVAGQGSSVGQFF. CDR3 in DNA: TGCGCCAGCAGCTTGGTGGCCGGACAGGGTAGTTCGGTCGGGCAGTTCTTC. Drawing the rest from reference TRBV5-1 and TRBJ2-1, the complete variable domain is KAGVTQTPRYLIKTRGQQVTLSCSPISGHRSVSWYQQTPGQGLQFLFEYFSETQRNKGNFPGRFSGRQFSNSRSEMNVSTLELGDSALYLCASSLVAGQGSSVGQFFGPGTRLTVL.

This chain links TRBV4-1 with TRBJ2-4; TRBD1 matches 7 bases. This CDR3 contains 17 residues. The V gene's germline CDR1 is MGHRA and CDR2 YSYEKL. V was pared by 2 bases and J by 0 bases, with 7 bases of the junction left unmatched. CDR3 bases: TGCGCCAGCAGCCAACCCCGGGACAGTATAGCCAAAAACATTCAGTACTTC. Its translation: CASSQPRDSIAKNIQYF.

This clonotype appeared a few times. For the CDR3, the DNA is TGTGCCCTCAGTTTGGGGACGAGACTGGCAGATACGCAGTATTTT. Residues: CALSLGTRLADTQYF. The gene calls are TRBV28 and TRBJ2-3; D possibly uses TRBD1 or TRBD2 (5 bases each). Between the trimmed V and J ends, which lost 11 bases and 4 bases, there was a span of 22 bases. The CDR3 spans 15 residues. Germline V gives CDR1 MDHEN, CDR2 SYDVKM.

The chain joins TRBV4-3 to TRBJ2-5; TRBD1 or TRBD2 may be the D gene (6 bases each). The CDR3 has 17 amino acids. Trimming removed 0 bases from V and 4 bases from J, with 18 bases in between. CDR1 is LGHNA, CDR2 YSLEER, per germline. CDR3 nucleotides: TGCGCCAGCAGCCAAGATATGGGCGAGGGGGGAGCAGAGACCCAGTACTTC. Its protein product is CASSQDMGEGGAETQYF.

This clonotype has more than one count but fewer than ten. The chain carries TRBV5-6 and TRBJ2-3; TRBD2 is a possible D gene (6 bases). Germline V gives CDR1 SGHDT, CDR2 YYEEEE. This CDR3 contains 16 residues. The germline V and J ends were trimmed by 2 bases and 0 bases, with 13 bases remaining between them. The CDR3 DNA sequence: TGTGCCAGCAGCTTCGGGGAGGCCACTAGCACAGATACGCAGTATTTT. Its translation is CASSFGEATSTDTQYF.

This rearrangement joins TRBV4-1 to TRBJ2-1; D tentatively reads TRBD1 or TRBD2 (5 bases each). The V and J ends lost 1 base and 7 bases respectively, with 20 bases between them. The CDR3 is 17 amino acids. Germline V gene lookup returns CDR1 MGHRA and CDR2 YSYEKL. The CDR3: CASSQGEGAGDGNEQFF. Here the CDR3 DNA reads TGCGCCAGCAGCCAAGGCGAAGGGGCCGGGGATGGGAATGAGCAGTTCTTC.

This rearrangement joins TRBV5-1 to TRBJ1-6; a possible D gene is TRBD1 (5 bases). CDR1 is SGHRS and CDR2 is YFSETQ in the germline V gene. The V end lost 4 bases, the J end lost 12 bases, and 11 bases lay between the germline ends. The CDR3 sequence is 12 residues long. The CDR3 DNA is TGCGCCAGCAGCGCGACGCAGGGACCCCTCCACTTT. This codes for CASSATQGPLHF.

The DNA of the CDR3 is TGCAGCGTTGCGGGACTAGCGGGGGGGAGCACAGATACGCAGTATTTT. It translates to CSVAGLAGGSTDTQYF. The V gene is TRBV29-1, the J gene TRBJ2-3; 16 nucleotides match TRBD2. The CDR3 spans 16 residues. CDR1 is SQVTM, CDR2 ANQGSEA, per germline. The trim removed 4 bases at V and 0 bases at J, leaving 1 base unmatched.

V gene TRBV18 combines with J gene TRBJ1-1; TRBD1 matches at 7 bases. There are 12 residues in the CDR3. In germline, CDR1 is KGHSH, CDR2 LQKENI. V gave up 6 bases and J gave up 7 bases; unmatched junction bases: 5. CDR3 residues: CASSDRRIEAFF. CDR3 in DNA: TGTGCCAGCTCGGACAGGAGGATTGAAGCTTTCTTT. Using reference TRBV18 and TRBJ1-1 for the parts outside the CDR3, the full variable domain is NAGVMQNPRHLVRRRGQEARLRCSPMKGHSHVYWYRQLPEEGLKFMVYLQKENIIDESGMPKERFSAEFPKEGPSILRIQQVVRGDSAAYFCASSDRRIEAFFGQGTRLTVV.

V and J are TRBV7-2 and TRBJ2-5; D gene uncertain. The germline V gene has CDR1 SGHTA and CDR2 FQGNSA. The germline V and J ends were trimmed by 5 bases and 5 bases, with 9 bases remaining between them. The CDR3 has 12 amino acids. The CDR3 coding sequence is TGTGCCAGCAGCCCAAAGCTGGAGACCCAGTACTTC. Translation: CASSPKLETQYF.

This clonotype has more than one count but fewer than ten. This chain links TRBV25-1 with TRBJ2-1; weak D call: TRBD2 (5 bases). The CDR3 contains 15 residues. V lost 2 bases and J 2 bases, leaving 10 bases between the germline ends. Germline V gene lookup returns CDR1 MGHDK and CDR2 SYGVNS. The CDR3 loop reads CASSEGGGPYNEQFF. In nucleotides, the CDR3 is TGTGCCAGCAGTGAAGGAGGTGGACCCTACAATGAGCAGTTCTTC.

The V and J genes are TRBV4-2 and TRBJ2-3; no firm D call. There are 16 residues in the CDR3. The V gene's germline CDR1 is LGHNA and CDR2 YNFKEQ. The V end lost 4 bases, the J end lost 0 bases, and 14 bases lay between the germline ends. CDR3 nucleotides: TGTGCCAGCAGCCCACAACTGCACTCTAGCACAGATACGCAGTATTTT. As protein: CASSPQLHSSTDTQYF.

The J gene is TRBJ2-3, the V gene TRBV7-9, with D unclear. Germline V gene lookup returns CDR1 SEHNR and CDR2 FQNEAQ (reference sequence). The ends were cut back, 2 bases at V and 6 bases at J, with 9 bases in the middle. The CDR3 consists of 13 residues. The CDR3: CASSLLTEDTQYF. The DNA of the CDR3 is TGTGCCAGCAGCTTACTCACAGAGGATACGCAGTATTTT.

This clonotype was counted between two and nine times. V is TRBV7-8 and J is TRBJ1-2; 7 nucleotides line up with TRBD1. Germline values: CDR1 SGHVS, CDR2 FQNEAQ. V shed 5 bases, J shed 5 bases, and the junction held 8 bases outside the gene matches. The CDR3 consists of 14 residues. CDR3 residues: CASSGGAGGYGYTF. In DNA, the CDR3 is TGTGCCAGCAGCGGAGGGGCAGGGGGGTATGGCTACACCTTC.

This clonotype was seen only a few times. CDR3 in amino acids: CSASTGLNRRTF. The CDR3 bases are TGCAGTGCTTCCACAGGGCTCAACCGGAGGACCTTC. V is TRBV20-1 and J is TRBJ1-2; D is perhaps TRBD1 (6 bases). The germline V and J ends were trimmed by 5 bases and 14 bases, with 21 bases remaining between them. The CDR3 is 12 residues long. CDR1 is DFQATT and CDR2 is SNEGSKA in the germline V gene (reference sequence).

This clonotype was seen only a few times. The chain combines TRBV7-2 with TRBJ2-3; 7 bases are a match to TRBD2. Trimming at V came to 3 bases and at J to 6 bases, leaving 3 bases not matched to a gene. This CDR3 comprises 13 residues. The germline V gene has CDR1 SGHTA and CDR2 FQGNSA. This CDR3 reads CASSLYGGDTQYF. The CDR3 nucleotides are TGTGCCAGCAGCTTGTACGGGGGGGATACGCAGTATTTT.

This clonotype was seen a handful of times. V and J are TRBV6-5 and TRBJ2-3; no definite D call. The CDR3 is 13 residues long. Germline loops: CDR1 MNHEY, CDR2 SVGAGI. The V gene lost 2 bases and the J gene lost 6 bases, with 9 bases spanning the gap. The CDR3 spells CASSYIPGDTQYF. The CDR3 DNA sequence: TGTGCCAGCAGTTACATCCCCGGCGATACGCAGTATTTT.